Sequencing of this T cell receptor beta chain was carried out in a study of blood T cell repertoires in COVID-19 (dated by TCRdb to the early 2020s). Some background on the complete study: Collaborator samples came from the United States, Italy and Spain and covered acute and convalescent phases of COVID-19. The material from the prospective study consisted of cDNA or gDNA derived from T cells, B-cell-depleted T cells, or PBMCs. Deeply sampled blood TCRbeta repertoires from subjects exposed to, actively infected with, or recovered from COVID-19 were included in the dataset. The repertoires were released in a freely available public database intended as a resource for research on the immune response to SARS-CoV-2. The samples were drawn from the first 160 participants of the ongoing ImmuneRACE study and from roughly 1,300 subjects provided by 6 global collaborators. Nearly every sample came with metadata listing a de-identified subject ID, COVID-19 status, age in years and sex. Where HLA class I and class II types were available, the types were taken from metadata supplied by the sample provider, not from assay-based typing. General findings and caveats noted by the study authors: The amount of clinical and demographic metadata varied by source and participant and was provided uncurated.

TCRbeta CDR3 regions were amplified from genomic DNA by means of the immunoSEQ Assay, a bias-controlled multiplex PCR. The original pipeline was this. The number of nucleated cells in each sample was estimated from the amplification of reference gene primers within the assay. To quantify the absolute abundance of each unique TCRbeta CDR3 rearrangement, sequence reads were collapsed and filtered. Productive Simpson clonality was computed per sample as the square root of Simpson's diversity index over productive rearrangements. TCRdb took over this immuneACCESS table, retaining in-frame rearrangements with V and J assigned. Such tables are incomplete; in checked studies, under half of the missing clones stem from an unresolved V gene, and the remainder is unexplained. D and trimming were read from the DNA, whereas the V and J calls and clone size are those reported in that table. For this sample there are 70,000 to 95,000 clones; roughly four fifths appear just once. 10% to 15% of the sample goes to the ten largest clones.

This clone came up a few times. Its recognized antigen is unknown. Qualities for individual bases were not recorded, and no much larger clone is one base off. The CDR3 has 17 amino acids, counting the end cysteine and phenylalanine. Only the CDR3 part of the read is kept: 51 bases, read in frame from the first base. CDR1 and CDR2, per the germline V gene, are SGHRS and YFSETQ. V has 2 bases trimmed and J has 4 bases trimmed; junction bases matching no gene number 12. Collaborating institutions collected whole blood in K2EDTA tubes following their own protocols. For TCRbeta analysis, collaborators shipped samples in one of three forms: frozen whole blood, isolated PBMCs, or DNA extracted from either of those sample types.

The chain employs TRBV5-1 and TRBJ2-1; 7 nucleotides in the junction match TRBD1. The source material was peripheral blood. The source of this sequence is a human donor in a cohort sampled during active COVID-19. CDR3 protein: CASSFSADSTGYNEQFF. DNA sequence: TGCGCCAGCAGCTTTTCCGCGGACTCGACAGGGTACAATGAGCAGTTCTTC.